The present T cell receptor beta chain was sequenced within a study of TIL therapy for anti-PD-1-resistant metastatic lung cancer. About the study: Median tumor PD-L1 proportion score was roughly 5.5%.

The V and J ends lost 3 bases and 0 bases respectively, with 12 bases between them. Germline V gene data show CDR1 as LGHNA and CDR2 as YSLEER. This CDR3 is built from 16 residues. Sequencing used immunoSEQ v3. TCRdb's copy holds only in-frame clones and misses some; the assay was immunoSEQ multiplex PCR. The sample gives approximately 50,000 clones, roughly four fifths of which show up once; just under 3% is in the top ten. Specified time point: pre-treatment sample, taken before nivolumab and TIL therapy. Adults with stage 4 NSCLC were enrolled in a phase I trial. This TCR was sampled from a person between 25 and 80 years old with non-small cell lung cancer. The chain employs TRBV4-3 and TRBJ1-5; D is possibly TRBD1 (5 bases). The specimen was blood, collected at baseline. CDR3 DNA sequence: TGCGCCAGCAGCCACTCCCTCAGGGATAGCAATCAGCCCCAGCATTTT. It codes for CASSHSLRDSNQPQHF.